Presented here are 29 T cell receptor beta chains from one specimen sequenced in a study of graft-versus-host responses after intestinal transplantation. The table came from immunoSEQ multiplex PCR; TCRdb's copy has only in-frame clones and leaves some out. The profile shows roughly 15,000 clones, around two thirds of them singletons. From the graft tissue, intraepithelial and lamina propria lymphocytes were released through processing. The sample was ileum tissue, taken 16 days after intestinal transplant. Receptors originate from a human patient who received an intestinal transplant, so some T cells may come from the graft donor.

The chain couples TRBV6-1 to TRBJ2-7; D uncertain. Germline-derived CDR1 and CDR2 are MNHNS and SASEGT. V was trimmed by 5 bases and J by 2 bases, leaving 10 bases between them. The CDR3 runs to 13 residues. The CDR3 protein is CASSPRNPYEQYF. CDR3 in DNA: TGTGCCAGCAGTCCTAGGAATCCCTACGAGCAGTACTTC.

V and J are TRBV30 and TRBJ1-2, with 8 bases fitting TRBD1. Germline V gene lookup returns CDR1 GTSNPN and CDR2 SVGIG (reference sequence). This CDR3 comprises 12 residues. The V gene end was trimmed by 2 bases and the J gene end by 8 bases; junction bases not matched to a gene: 4. The CDR3 DNA sequence: TGTGCCTGGAGTCGACAGGGGCTCGGCTACACCTTC. It specifies CAWSRQGLGYTF. The full variable domain, completed using reference TRBV30 and TRBJ1-2, is SQTIHQWPATLVQPVGSPLSLECTVEGTSNPNLYWYRQAAGRGLQLLFYSVGIGQISSEVPQNLSASRPQDRQFILSSKKLLLSDSGFYLCAWSRQGLGYTFGSGTRLTVV.

The rearrangement links TRBV7-3 to TRBJ2-7; D call uncertain. Germline assignment: CDR1 SGHTA and CDR2 FQGTGA. V lost 3 bases and J 6 bases, leaving 9 bases between the germline ends. CDR3 length: 12 residues. The DNA for the CDR3 is TGTGCCAGCAGCTTCCTAACTACCGAGCAGTACTTC. Translation: CASSFLTTEQYF.

As concerns this clone: The identical CDR3 is also encoded by other nucleotide sequences in the sample. V usage is TRBV9 and J usage is TRBJ2-3; the match to TRBD2 covers 8 bases. CDR1 is SGDLS, CDR2 YYNGEE, per germline. The CDR3 spans 16 residues. V shed 0 bases and J 3 bases; nucleotides not matched to a gene: 6. In nucleotides, the CDR3 is TGTGCCAGCAGCGTAGCGGGAACGGGGGGGACAGATACGCAGTATTTT. This translates into CASSVAGTGGTDTQYF.

This chain links TRBV14 with TRBJ2-7, with 7 positions matching TRBD2. This CDR3 is 14 amino acids long. The germline CDR1 and CDR2 sequences are SGHDN and FVKESK. V lost 4 bases to trimming and J lost 2 bases; unmatched junction nucleotides: 5. The CDR3 bases are TGTGCCAGCAGCCTTTCGGGAGGTGCCTACGAGCAGTACTTC. Its protein product is CASSLSGGAYEQYF.

V gene TRBV5-1 combines with J gene TRBJ1-4, with 10 bases fitting TRBD1. This CDR3 has 15 residues. Germline V lookup: CDR1 SGHRS, CDR2 YFSETQ. V was clipped by 0 bases and J by 9 bases; unmatched bases: 5. CDR3 protein: CASSLALGQGKKLFF. CDR3 bases: TGCGCCAGCAGCTTGGCCTTGGGACAGGGGAAAAAACTGTTTTTT. The variable domain in full, completed from reference TRBV5-1 and TRBJ1-4, reads KAGVTQTPRYLIKTRGQQVTLSCSPISGHRSVSWYQQTPGQGLQFLFEYFSETQRNKGNFPGRFSGRQFSNSRSEMNVSTLELGDSALYLCASSLALGQGKKLFFGSGTQLSVL.

The J gene is TRBJ2-7, the V gene TRBV5-4, with 8 bases matching TRBD1. There are 13 residues in the CDR3. The junction had 0 bases not matched to a gene; V was cut back by 1 base and J by 3 bases. From germline, CDR1 is SGHNT and CDR2 YYREEE (reference sequence). The CDR3 nucleotides read TGTGCCAGCAGCTTGACAGGGGGCTACGAGCAGTACTTC. Protein sequence: CASSLTGGYEQYF.

The V call is TRBV27, the J call TRBJ2-7; D gene uncertain. Germline CDR1 MNHEY, CDR2 SMNVEV (reference sequence). V was clipped by 4 bases and J by 5 bases, with 15 bases between them. The CDR3 has 14 amino acids. In nucleotides, the CDR3 is TGTGCCAGCAGTTCGTCCTTTTGGGCCGACGAGCAGTACTTC. This translates into CASSSSFWADEQYF.

The genes are TRBV29-1 and TRBJ2-7; 8 bases align to TRBD1. The CDR3 is made up of 12 amino acids. The germline gives CDR1 SQVTM, CDR2 ANQGSEA. The ends lost 7 bases at V and 6 bases at J; junction bases unmatched: 8. CDR3 sequence (DNA): TGCAGCGCCGGACAGGGACGGTCCGAGCAGTACTTC. Translating gives CSAGQGRSEQYF.

V gene TRBV15 combines with J gene TRBJ1-5, with TRBD1 matching 7 bases. Germline V CDR1 and CDR2: LNHNV, YYDKDF (reference sequence). There are 14 residues in the CDR3. The junction had 4 bases not matched to a gene; V was cut back by 6 bases and J by 2 bases. The CDR3 here is CATREDRGNQPQHF. CDR3 DNA sequence: TGTGCCACCAGGGAAGACAGGGGCAATCAGCCCCAGCATTTT.

This chain connects TRBV5-1 to TRBJ2-3; 8 nucleotides match TRBD2. Germline-derived CDR1 and CDR2 are SGHRS and YFSETQ. The J segment lost 2 bases and the V segment lost 0 bases, leaving 2 bases of the junction unmatched. The CDR3 consists of 15 residues. CDR3 sequence: CASSLGGGYTDTQYF. In nucleotides, the CDR3 is TGCGCCAGCAGCTTGGGCGGGGGGTACACAGATACGCAGTATTTT. The entire variable domain, with the rest obtained from reference TRBV5-1 and TRBJ2-3, is as follows: KAGVTQTPRYLIKTRGQQVTLSCSPISGHRSVSWYQQTPGQGLQFLFEYFSETQRNKGNFPGRFSGRQFSNSRSEMNVSTLELGDSALYLCASSLGGGYTDTQYFGPGTRLTVL.

The chain links TRBV30 to TRBJ1-5, with 7 bases matching TRBD1. CDR3 length: 12 amino acids. Germline V CDR1 and CDR2: GTSNPN, SVGIG (reference sequence). Unmatched junction bases numbered 4, after V lost 4 bases and J lost 7 bases. The CDR3 protein is CAWTAGGQPQHF. CDR3 sequence (DNA): TGTGCCTGGACGGCAGGGGGGCAGCCCCAGCATTTT.

The genes are TRBV9 and TRBJ2-2; 9 bases are a match to TRBD1. The CDR3 is 14 residues long. CDR1 SGDLS and CDR2 YYNGEE come from the germline V gene. V trimming: 1 base; J trimming: 6 bases; junction bases outside the gene matches: 1. CDR3 loop: CASSVRQGAGELFF. CDR3 sequence (DNA): TGTGCCAGCAGCGTAAGACAGGGGGCCGGGGAGCTGTTTTTT.

The chain couples TRBV5-1 to TRBJ2-2; D is unresolved. Trimming stripped 2 bases from V and 4 bases from J, with 6 bases between. The V gene's germline CDR1 is SGHRS and CDR2 YFSETQ. This CDR3 has 13 residues. The CDR3 nucleotides are TGCGCCAGCAGCTTTCCAGGCACCGGGGAGCTGTTTTTT. Translated: CASSFPGTGELFF.

This clone showed up just once. CDR3 in DNA: TGTGCCAGCCTACGCCCCGGTTACAATGAGCAGTTCTTC. Protein sequence: CASLRPGYNEQFF. The chain links TRBV2 to TRBJ2-1; D gene unclear. Germline V gene data show CDR1 as SNHLY and CDR2 as FYNNEI. V gave up 8 bases and J gave up 4 bases, with 12 bases separating them. The length of the CDR3 is 13 residues.

The chain has TRBV6-5 and TRBJ2-5; 7 bases line up with TRBD2. The DNA matches TRBJ2-7 better at its end, which makes the J call doubtful. The CDR3 totals 15 residues. Germline V CDR1 and CDR2: MNHEY, SVGAGI. CDR3 protein: CASSWIGGTNYEQYF. CDR3 in DNA: TGTGCCAGCAGTTGGATCGGGGGGACCAATTACGAGCAGTACTTC.

Comment on this clone: At one of its ends the junction is not consistent with the germline gene, which may arise from a read error. As DNA, the CDR3 is TGCGCCAGCAGCCAAGAAGTAGGGGTTAGTATAGAGGCCCAGTACTTC. Translating it yields CASSQEVGVSIEAQYF. J is TRBJ2-5 and V is TRBV4-1, with a tentative D call TRBD1 (5 bases). Germline V CDR1 and CDR2: MGHRA, YSYEKL. The CDR3 sequence is 16 residues long.

This clone was counted only a few times. V is TRBV6-5 and J is TRBJ1-5, with TRBD1 matching over 9 bases. This CDR3 spans 15 amino acids. Germline V gene sequence: CDR1 MNHEY, CDR2 SVGAGI. V gave up 10 bases and J gave up 1 base; unmatched junction bases: 8. The CDR3 loop reads CATLQGAVSNQPQHF. CDR3 DNA: TGTGCCACCTTACAGGGGGCGGTGAGCAATCAGCCCCAGCATTTT.

This sequence joins TRBV19 and TRBJ2-1, with D maybe TRBD1 (5 bases). Trimming took off 4 bases at V and 0 bases at J, with 13 bases between the two ends. Germline V gives CDR1 LNHDA, CDR2 SQIVND (reference sequence). The CDR3 runs 16 residues. The chain's CDR3 is CASSRSGFRSYNEQFF. The CDR3 nucleotides are TGTGCCAGTAGTAGATCAGGGTTCCGCTCCTACAATGAGCAGTTCTTC.

This chain links TRBV29-1 with TRBJ2-1; 14 bases are a match to TRBD2. The V segment lost 6 bases and the J segment 4 bases; nucleotides outside the gene matches: 14. The CDR3 is 18 residues long. CDR1 is SQVTM and CDR2 is ANQGSEA in the germline V gene. The CDR3 protein is CSVGETSGRALWYNEQFF. The CDR3 DNA follows: TGCAGCGTGGGAGAGACTAGCGGGAGGGCCTTGTGGTACAATGAGCAGTTCTTC.

The chain links TRBV30 to TRBJ1-1; D may be TRBD1 (6 bases). CDR3 length equals 15 residues. Germline V gives CDR1 GTSNPN, CDR2 SVGIG (reference sequence). The ends were cut back, 5 bases at V and 0 bases at J, with 16 bases in the middle. The CDR3 loop is CAWELIQGLNTEAFF. CDR3 sequence (DNA): TGTGCCTGGGAATTGATACAGGGTCTGAACACTGAAGCTTTCTTT.

The chain combines TRBV19 with TRBJ2-5; weak D call: TRBD2 (6 bases). This CDR3 contains 16 residues. V was clipped by 1 base and J by 5 bases, with 17 bases between them. Germline CDR1 reads LNHDA; CDR2 reads SQIVND (reference sequence). CDR3 region: CASSIGGGVGEETQYF. The CDR3 coding sequence is TGTGCCAGTAGTATAGGCGGCGGGGTAGGGGAGGAGACCCAGTACTTC.

The sample holds a few counts of this clone. The chain has TRBV19 and TRBJ1-5; 8 nucleotides line up with TRBD1. Germline V gene lookup returns CDR1 LNHDA and CDR2 SQIVND (reference sequence). Unmatched junction bases numbered 9, after V lost 7 bases and J lost 4 bases. The CDR3 has 15 amino acids. CDR3 region: CASNLGTGRNQPQHF. CDR3 coding DNA: TGTGCCAGTAACCTTGGGACAGGCCGAAATCAGCCCCAGCATTTT.

The gene calls are TRBV27 and TRBJ1-4; TRBD1 is a possible D gene (6 bases). CDR1 is MNHEY and CDR2 is SMNVEV in the germline V gene (reference sequence). Trimming removed 5 bases at V and 7 bases at J, with 17 bases between. The CDR3 is 15 residues long. The CDR3 protein is CASSPLGAEGEKLFF. CDR3 nucleotides: TGTGCCAGCAGTCCCTTGGGGGCTGAAGGTGAAAAACTGTTTTTT. Looking up the rest from reference TRBV27 and TRBJ1-4 gives the full variable domain: EAQVTQNPRYLITVTGKKLTVTCSQNMNHEYMSWYRQDPGLGLRQIYYSMNVEVTDKGDVPEGYKVSRKEKRNFPLILESPSPNQTSLYFCASSPLGAEGEKLFFGSGTQLSVL.

The chain has TRBV7-2 and TRBJ2-7; D is perhaps TRBD2 (5 bases). The CDR3 is 13 amino acids. V was pared by 2 bases and J by 4 bases, with 9 bases between. The germline V gene encodes CDR1 SGHTA and CDR2 FQGNSA. For the CDR3, the DNA is TGTGCCAGCAGCTTATGGGAGAGGTACGAGCAGTACTTC. It is translated as CASSLWERYEQYF. The entire variable domain, with the rest obtained from reference TRBV7-2 and TRBJ2-7, is as follows: GAGVSQSPSNKVTEKGKDVELRCDPISGHTALYWYRQSLGQGLEFLIYFQGNSAPDKSGLPSDRFSAERTGGSVSTLTIQRTQQEDSAVYLCASSLWERYEQYFGPGTRLTVT.

The chain employs TRBV11-3 and TRBJ2-1; 7 bases agree with TRBD2. The CDR3 has 16 amino acids. The V and J ends lost 1 base and 5 bases, in that order; junction bases with no gene match: 8. CDR1 is SGHNT and CDR2 is YENEEA in the germline V gene. For the CDR3, the DNA is TGTGCCAGCAGCTTAGTTTGTCTAGCGGTGAACAATGAGCAGTTCTTC. It encodes CASSLVCLAVNNEQFF.

The chain joins TRBV2 to TRBJ2-1; 8 bases are a match to TRBD2. Germline CDR1 is SNHLY and CDR2 is FYNNEI. This CDR3 spans 14 amino acids. The ends lost 6 bases at V and 2 bases at J; junction bases unmatched: 3. CDR3 sequence (DNA): TGTGCCAGCAGCGGACTAGCAACCTACAATGAGCAGTTCTTC. Protein sequence: CASSGLATYNEQFF.

In this sample, this clone turned up a few times. This sequence joins TRBV5-1 and TRBJ1-2; TRBD1 might be the D (6 bases). The germline CDR1 and CDR2 sequences are SGHRS and YFSETQ. CDR3 length: 14 residues. The V gene lost 3 bases and the J gene lost 8 bases, with 17 bases spanning the gap. The CDR3 here is CASSWNPGAAGYTF. DNA for the CDR3: TGCGCCAGCAGCTGGAACCCAGGGGCGGCAGGCTACACCTTC.

The chain combines TRBV5-4 with TRBJ2-7; 7 bases align to TRBD1. CDR3 length: 13 amino acids. V gave up 0 bases and J gave up 3 bases; unmatched junction bases: 0. Germline CDR1 SGHNT, CDR2 YYREEE (reference sequence). The CDR3 nucleotides read TGTGCCAGCAGCTTGGGGACAGGCTACGAGCAGTACTTC. Protein product: CASSLGTGYEQYF.